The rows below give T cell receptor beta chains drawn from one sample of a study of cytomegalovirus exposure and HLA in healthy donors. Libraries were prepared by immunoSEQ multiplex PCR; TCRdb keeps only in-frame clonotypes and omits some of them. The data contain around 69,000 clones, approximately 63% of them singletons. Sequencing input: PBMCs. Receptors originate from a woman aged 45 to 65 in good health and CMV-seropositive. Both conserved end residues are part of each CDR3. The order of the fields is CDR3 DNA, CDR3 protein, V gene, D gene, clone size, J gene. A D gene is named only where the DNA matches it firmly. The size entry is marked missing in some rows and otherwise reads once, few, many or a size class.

CDR3nt: TGTGCCAGCAGCTTACAGGGGGCCCAAGAGACCCAGTACTTC
CDR3aa: CASSLQGAQETQYF
v_gene: TRBV7-2
d_gene: TRBD1
abundance: once
j_gene: TRBJ2-5

CDR3nt: TGTGCCAGCAGTGTATCTATCGATTACAATCAGCCCCAGCATTTT
CDR3aa: CASSVSIDYNQPQHF
v_gene: TRBV2
d_gene: NA
abundance: NA
j_gene: TRBJ1-5

CDR3nt: TGTGCCAGCAGCTTGGACGCCTGGACAGGGGGAAATCAGCCCCAGCATTTT
CDR3aa: CASSLDAWTGGNQPQHF
v_gene: TRBV5-5
d_gene: TRBD1
abundance: NA
j_gene: TRBJ1-5

CDR3nt: TGCGCCAGCAGCTATAACCAGGGACAGGACGAAAAACTGTTTTTT
CDR3aa: CASSYNQGQDEKLFF
v_gene: TRBV5-1
d_gene: TRBD1
abundance: NA
j_gene: TRBJ1-4

CDR3nt: TGTGCCAGCAGCTTAGGTATAGCGGGGGGGAACAATGAGCAGTTCTTC
CDR3aa: CASSLGIAGGNNEQFF
v_gene: TRBV7-2
d_gene: TRBD2
abundance: NA
j_gene: TRBJ2-1

CDR3nt: TGTGCCAGCAGTCCACTAGCGGGAGGGCTCTACAATGAGCAGTTCTTC
CDR3aa: CASSPLAGGLYNEQFF
v_gene: TRBV6-4
d_gene: TRBD2
abundance: few
j_gene: TRBJ2-1

CDR3nt: TGCGCCAGCAGCTTTCTAGCGGAGAATGAGCAGTTCTTC
CDR3aa: CASSFLAENEQFF
v_gene: TRBV5-1
d_gene: TRBD2
abundance: NA
j_gene: TRBJ2-1

CDR3nt: TGCGCCAGCAGTGAGGGGAGGAGAAACACTGAAGCTTTCTTT
CDR3aa: CASSEGRRNTEAFF
v_gene: TRBV10-1
d_gene: NA
abundance: NA
j_gene: TRBJ1-1

CDR3nt: TGTGCCAGCACGGACGGGACAGGGGGCGGCGAGCAGTACTTC
CDR3aa: CASTDGTGGGEQYF
v_gene: TRBV28
d_gene: TRBD1
abundance: NA
j_gene: TRBJ2-7

CDR3nt: TGTGCCAGCGGGAGTAACCGGGACAGGGCTATAGAGACCCAGTACTTC
CDR3aa: CASGSNRDRAIETQYF
v_gene: TRBV2
d_gene: TRBD1
abundance: once
j_gene: TRBJ2-5

CDR3nt: TGTGCCAGCAGCGCGCGGACAGCCACTACTAACGTCCTGACTTTC
CDR3aa: CASSARTATTNVLTF
v_gene: TRBV9
d_gene: NA
abundance: NA
j_gene: TRBJ2-6

CDR3nt: TGCGCCAGCAGTGGAAGGGGTAGCAATCAGCCCCAGCATTTT
CDR3aa: CASSGRGSNQPQHF
v_gene: TRBV10-2
d_gene: NA
abundance: NA
j_gene: TRBJ1-5

CDR3nt: TGTTCCAGCAGCCTCGGACAGTTCCAGTACTTC
CDR3aa: CSSSLGQFQYF
v_gene: TRBV7-9
d_gene: NA
abundance: NA
j_gene: TRBJ2-7

CDR3nt: TGTGCCAGCAGCTTAGATCGACAGGGGGGCATTCAGTACTTC
CDR3aa: CASSLDRQGGIQYF
v_gene: TRBV7-9
d_gene: TRBD1
abundance: NA
j_gene: TRBJ2-4

CDR3nt: TGCAGCATTCGGGGGGGCGGCGGCTATGGCTACACCTTC
CDR3aa: CSIRGGGGYGYTF
v_gene: TRBV29-1
d_gene: NA
abundance: few
j_gene: TRBJ1-2

CDR3nt: TGTGCCATCAGGGACAGGGACCTCGGCGAGCAGTACTTC
CDR3aa: CAIRDRDLGEQYF
v_gene: TRBV10-3
d_gene: TRBD1
abundance: NA
j_gene: TRBJ2-7

CDR3nt: TGTGCCAGCAGTGGAGGAGGGAGGAATTCACCCCTCCACTTT
CDR3aa: CASSGGGRNSPLHF
v_gene: TRBV2
d_gene: NA
abundance: NA
j_gene: TRBJ1-6

CDR3nt: TGCGCCAGCAGCCAAGGACCCCCTACTAGCGGGAGCTTCTACGAGCAGTACTTC
CDR3aa: CASSQGPPTSGSFYEQYF
v_gene: TRBV4-1
d_gene: TRBD2
abundance: NA
j_gene: TRBJ2-7

CDR3nt: TGTGCCACCTCGAGGGGGGGTTCCACCGGGGAGCTGTTTTTT
CDR3aa: CATSRGGSTGELFF
v_gene: TRBV28
d_gene: NA
abundance: NA
j_gene: TRBJ2-2

CDR3nt: TGTGCCAGCCGGCGGGGGTCCACTAATGAAAAACTGTTTTTT
CDR3aa: CASRRGSTNEKLFF
v_gene: TRBV7-8
d_gene: NA
abundance: NA
j_gene: TRBJ1-4

CDR3nt: TGTGCCAGCCGGGTAGTAGCTCGCACTGAAGCTTTCTTT
CDR3aa: CASRVVARTEAFF
v_gene: TRBV19
d_gene: NA
abundance: NA
j_gene: TRBJ1-1

CDR3nt: TGTGCCAGCGGGGGACAGGGGGCCCAGCATTTT
CDR3aa: CASGGQGAQHF
v_gene: TRBV5-8
d_gene: TRBD1
abundance: few
j_gene: TRBJ1-5

CDR3nt: TGTGCCAGCAGTTACGCAGGAGGCCCCTACGAGCAGTACTTC
CDR3aa: CASSYAGGPYEQYF
v_gene: TRBV6-5
d_gene: NA
abundance: NA
j_gene: TRBJ2-7

CDR3nt: TGTGCCAGCAGATCAACCGGGACTAGCACAGATACGCAGTATTTT
CDR3aa: CASRSTGTSTDTQYF
v_gene: TRBV9
d_gene: NA
abundance: NA
j_gene: TRBJ2-3

CDR3nt: TGTGCCAGCAGTGAAGCGATGGGACTAGCGGGAAATGAGCAGTTCTTC
CDR3aa: CASSEAMGLAGNEQFF
v_gene: TRBV2
d_gene: TRBD2
abundance: few
j_gene: TRBJ2-1

CDR3nt: TGTGCCAGCAGCTCTCAGGGGAGTGCGACTAATGAAAAACTGTTTTTT
CDR3aa: CASSSQGSATNEKLFF
v_gene: TRBV9
d_gene: NA
abundance: NA
j_gene: TRBJ1-4

CDR3nt: TGTGCCAGCAGCGCCGACAGAAATATGAACACTGAAGCTTTCTTT
CDR3aa: CASSADRNMNTEAFF
v_gene: TRBV5-4
d_gene: NA
abundance: NA
j_gene: TRBJ1-1

CDR3nt: TGTGCCAGCAGCTTGTTCTCAACTAATGAAAAACTGTTTTTT
CDR3aa: CASSLFSTNEKLFF
v_gene: TRBV5-4
d_gene: NA
abundance: once
j_gene: TRBJ1-4

CDR3nt: TGTGCCTTCCCCAAGGAGACAGGGAGAGGCTACACCTTC
CDR3aa: CAFPKETGRGYTF
v_gene: TRBV30
d_gene: TRBD1
abundance: NA
j_gene: TRBJ1-2

CDR3nt: TGCGCCAGCAGCCCTGACAGGGCCTCCTACGAGCAGTACTTC
CDR3aa: CASSPDRASYEQYF
v_gene: TRBV4-3
d_gene: TRBD1
abundance: NA
j_gene: TRBJ2-7

CDR3nt: TGTGCCTGGAGTGTACTGGGAGGGCCCGAAGCTTTCTTT
CDR3aa: CAWSVLGGPEAFF
v_gene: TRBV30
d_gene: NA
abundance: NA
j_gene: TRBJ1-1

CDR3nt: TGTGCCAGTAGCCAACAACAGGACATCCAAGAGACCCAGTACTTC
CDR3aa: CASSQQQDIQETQYF
v_gene: TRBV19
d_gene: NA
abundance: few
j_gene: TRBJ2-5

CDR3nt: TGCGCCAGCAGGCCCGGGACAGACGAAAAACTGTTTTTT
CDR3aa: CASRPGTDEKLFF
v_gene: TRBV10-2
d_gene: TRBD1
abundance: NA
j_gene: TRBJ1-4

CDR3nt: TGTTCCAGCAGCCACTCGGGACAGGGGGCGGTCGGGGAGCTGTTTTTT
CDR3aa: CSSSHSGQGAVGELFF
v_gene: TRBV7-9
d_gene: TRBD1
abundance: NA
j_gene: TRBJ2-2

CDR3nt: TGTGCCAGCAGCGACTGGGCGGGCCTTCACGAGCAGTACTTC
CDR3aa: CASSDWAGLHEQYF
v_gene: TRBV5-5
d_gene: NA
abundance: NA
j_gene: TRBJ2-7

CDR3nt: TGTGCCAGCACCGGGGTAGCGGAAGAGACCCAGTACTTC
CDR3aa: CASTGVAEETQYF
v_gene: TRBV18
d_gene: NA
abundance: NA
j_gene: TRBJ2-5

CDR3nt: TGTGCCAGCATTCCGGGACTGGACGGGGCACCCCTCCACTTT
CDR3aa: CASIPGLDGAPLHF
v_gene: TRBV2
d_gene: NA
abundance: NA
j_gene: TRBJ1-6

CDR3nt: TGTGCCAGCAGTTTACAGGGTCTCTCCTACGAGCAGTACTTC
CDR3aa: CASSLQGLSYEQYF
v_gene: TRBV28
d_gene: NA
abundance: once
j_gene: TRBJ2-7

CDR3nt: TGTGCCAGTAGTCCCAGGGGCTCACCCTCCTACGAGCAGTACTTC
CDR3aa: CASSPRGSPSYEQYF
v_gene: TRBV19
d_gene: NA
abundance: NA
j_gene: TRBJ2-7

CDR3nt: TGCGCCAGCAGCTTGGCGGGGTATGGCTACACCTTC
CDR3aa: CASSLAGYGYTF
v_gene: TRBV5-1
d_gene: NA
abundance: NA
j_gene: TRBJ1-2

CDR3nt: TGTGCCAGCAGTTACGGTACAGGTCAAGAGACCCAGTACTTC
CDR3aa: CASSYGTGQETQYF
v_gene: TRBV6-5
d_gene: NA
abundance: NA
j_gene: TRBJ2-5

CDR3nt: TGTGCCACCTCAGCCCTCCAGCGGGGCAAAGAGACCCAGTACTTC
CDR3aa: CATSALQRGKETQYF
v_gene: TRBV15
d_gene: TRBD2
abundance: NA
j_gene: TRBJ2-5

CDR3nt: TGCGCCAGCAGCAGCTTGACGACAGGGGATCAAGAGACCCAGTACTTC
CDR3aa: CASSSLTTGDQETQYF
v_gene: TRBV5-1
d_gene: TRBD1
abundance: NA
j_gene: TRBJ2-5

CDR3nt: TGTGCCAGCAGCTTATTTGTGGGCCCCTCCTACGAGCAGTACTTC
CDR3aa: CASSLFVGPSYEQYF
v_gene: TRBV7-2
d_gene: NA
abundance: few
j_gene: TRBJ2-7

CDR3nt: TGTGCCAGCAGCACCCAAGGGGCCTCCTACGAGCAGTACTTC
CDR3aa: CASSTQGASYEQYF
v_gene: TRBV5-4
d_gene: NA
abundance: NA
j_gene: TRBJ2-7

CDR3nt: TGTGCCAGCAGTCCTCGACAGGACACAGATACGCAGTATTTT
CDR3aa: CASSPRQDTDTQYF
v_gene: TRBV27
d_gene: NA
abundance: NA
j_gene: TRBJ2-3

CDR3nt: TGTGCCAGCAGCTTGGAAGCGGGGGGGCACGGAGATACGCAGTATTTT
CDR3aa: CASSLEAGGHGDTQYF
v_gene: TRBV5-4
d_gene: TRBD2
abundance: NA
j_gene: TRBJ2-3

CDR3nt: TGTGCCAGTATAGACGGGTCTATCGGGGCCAACGTCCTGACTTTC
CDR3aa: CASIDGSIGANVLTF
v_gene: TRBV19
d_gene: NA
abundance: NA
j_gene: TRBJ2-6

CDR3nt: TGTGCCAGCAGCGACGGGAATCAGCCCCAGCATTTT
CDR3aa: CASSDGNQPQHF
v_gene: TRBV25-1
d_gene: NA
abundance: few
j_gene: TRBJ1-5

CDR3nt: TGTGCCAGCAGCTTAGGATCGGATCAGCCCCAGCATTTT
CDR3aa: CASSLGSDQPQHF
v_gene: TRBV11-1
d_gene: NA
abundance: NA
j_gene: TRBJ1-5

CDR3nt: TGTGCCAGCTCACCACCTAACCAGCGGGAGGTCTACGAGCAGTACTTC
CDR3aa: CASSPPNQREVYEQYF
v_gene: TRBV18
d_gene: TRBD2
abundance: NA
j_gene: TRBJ2-7

CDR3nt: TGTGCCAGCACAGGACAGGGGACCGAGCAGTACTTC
CDR3aa: CASTGQGTEQYF
v_gene: TRBV5-6
d_gene: TRBD1
abundance: NA
j_gene: TRBJ2-7

CDR3nt: TGTGCCAGCAGCTTAGCCGGCAGGGGATCGGATCAGCCCCAGCATTTT
CDR3aa: CASSLAGRGSDQPQHF
v_gene: TRBV7-8
d_gene: NA
abundance: NA
j_gene: TRBJ1-5

CDR3nt: TGTGCCAGCAGCGAACAGGGTGACGAGCAGTACTTC
CDR3aa: CASSEQGDEQYF
v_gene: TRBV7-2
d_gene: NA
abundance: NA
j_gene: TRBJ2-7

CDR3nt: TGTGCCAGTAGTACGTCAGGTGGGGGCAACTATGGCTACACCTTC
CDR3aa: CASSTSGGGNYGYTF
v_gene: TRBV19
d_gene: NA
abundance: NA
j_gene: TRBJ1-2